This TCR beta chain stems from a study of coeliac disease. Measured with immunoSEQ multiplex PCR; TCRdb has only the in-frame clones, and not every one. The table lists more than 3,000 clones, roughly 63% of them singletons, with roughly a sixth in the top ten. Findings of the study overall: TRB repertoires were largely private, with most amino acid sequences found in only one sample. Published gliadin-specific TRB sequences appeared in about 50% of the 18 coeliac samples, 1 of 6 controls.

As for this clone: The antigen is unknown.

J was trimmed by 7 bases and V by 4 bases; bases with no gene match: 6. CDR3 length equals 13 residues. Germline values: CDR1 MRHNA, CDR2 SNTAGT. The sample was lymphocytes from the gut lamina propria. The chain joins TRBV6-4 to TRBJ1-2, with TRBD1 matching over 7 bases. The sequence derives from a woman between 45 and 65 years old without celiac disease. CDR3 amino acids: CASSVQTGTGYTF. CDR3 DNA: TGTGCCAGCAGTGTCCAGACAGGGACTGGCTACACCTTC.